This T cell receptor (beta chain) was recorded in a study of blood T cells in healthy people across ages. This clonotype has more than one count but fewer than ten. Its specificity is unknown. Healthy Caucasian individuals from Russia aged 6 to 90 were enrolled as donors. PCR was performed a second time for about 7 to 11 cycles using a sample-barcoded 5' primer and a J-beta primer mix. TCRdb used MiXCR to reprocess the 5' RACE reads, holding one entry per CDR3 protein. The sample includes about 560,000 distinct CDR3 sequences, roughly a quarter seen only once; the top ten take under 4.5%. Study-wide findings and caveats: Underestimates were what the diversity estimates from one million T cells were considered to be.

These data were likewise used in another study, on T cells of mothers and their children. That paper notes: A few healthy Caucasian mothers, along with their six children, served as the donors.

Sequencing was carried out using blood. This sequence was found in a boy between 2 and 10 years old in good health.

The CDR3 region is CSVVRDTSYEQYF. In DNA form, the CDR3 reads TGCAGCGTTGTCCGGGACACCTCCTACGAGCAGTACTTC. The chain joins TRBV29-1 to TRBJ2-7; possible D gene TRBD1, 6 bases. Trimming took 4 bases from V and 0 from J, leaving 10 bases between them. From germline, CDR1 is SQVTM and CDR2 ANQGSEA. The CDR3 spans 13 residues.